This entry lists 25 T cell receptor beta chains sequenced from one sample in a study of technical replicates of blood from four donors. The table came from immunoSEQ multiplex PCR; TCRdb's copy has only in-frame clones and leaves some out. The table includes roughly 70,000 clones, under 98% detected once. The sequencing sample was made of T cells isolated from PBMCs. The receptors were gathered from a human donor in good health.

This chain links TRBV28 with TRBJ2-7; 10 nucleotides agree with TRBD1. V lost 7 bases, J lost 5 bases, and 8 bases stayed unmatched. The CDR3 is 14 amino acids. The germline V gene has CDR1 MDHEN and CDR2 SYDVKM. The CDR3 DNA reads TGTGCCAGCACCACCGGGACAGGGGTCAACGAGCAGTACTTC. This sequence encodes CASTTGTGVNEQYF.

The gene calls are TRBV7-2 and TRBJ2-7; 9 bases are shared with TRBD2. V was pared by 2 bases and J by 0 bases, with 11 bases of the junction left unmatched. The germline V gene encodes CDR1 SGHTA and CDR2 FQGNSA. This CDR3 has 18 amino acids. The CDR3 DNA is TGTGCCAGCAGCTTACGACCTAGGCGGGGGGGTAGCTCCTACGAGCAGTACTTC. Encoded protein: CASSLRPRRGGSSYEQYF.

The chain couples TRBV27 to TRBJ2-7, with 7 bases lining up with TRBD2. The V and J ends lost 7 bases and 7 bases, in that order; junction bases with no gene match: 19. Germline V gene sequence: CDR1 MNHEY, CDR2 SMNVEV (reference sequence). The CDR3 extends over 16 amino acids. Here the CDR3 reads CASKVSVAGAESEQYF. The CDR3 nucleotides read TGTGCCAGCAAGGTTTCAGTTGCGGGAGCTGAATCGGAGCAGTACTTC.

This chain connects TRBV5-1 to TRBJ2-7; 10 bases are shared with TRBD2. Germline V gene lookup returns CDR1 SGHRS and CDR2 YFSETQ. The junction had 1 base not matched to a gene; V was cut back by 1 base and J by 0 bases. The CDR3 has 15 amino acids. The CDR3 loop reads CASSLTSGTSYEQYF. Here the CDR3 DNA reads TGCGCCAGCAGCTTGACTAGCGGGACCTCCTACGAGCAGTACTTC.

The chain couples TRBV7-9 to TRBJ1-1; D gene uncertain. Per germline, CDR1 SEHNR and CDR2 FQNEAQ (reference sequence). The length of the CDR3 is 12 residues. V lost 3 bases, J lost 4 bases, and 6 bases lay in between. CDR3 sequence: CASSFIFTEAFF. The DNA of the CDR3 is TGTGCCAGCAGCTTTATTTTCACTGAAGCTTTCTTT.

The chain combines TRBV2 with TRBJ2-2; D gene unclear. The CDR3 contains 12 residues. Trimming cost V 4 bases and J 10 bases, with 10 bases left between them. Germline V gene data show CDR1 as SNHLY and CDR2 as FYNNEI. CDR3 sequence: CASSGGIAELFF. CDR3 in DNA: TGTGCCAGCAGTGGAGGTATCGCGGAGCTGTTTTTT.

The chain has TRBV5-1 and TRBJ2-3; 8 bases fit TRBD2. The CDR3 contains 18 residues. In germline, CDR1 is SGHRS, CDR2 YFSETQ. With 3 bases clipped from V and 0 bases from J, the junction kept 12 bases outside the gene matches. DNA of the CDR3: TGCGCCAGCAGCTCAGGACTCTTAGCGGGACCTAGCACAGATACGCAGTATTTT. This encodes CASSSGLLAGPSTDTQYF.

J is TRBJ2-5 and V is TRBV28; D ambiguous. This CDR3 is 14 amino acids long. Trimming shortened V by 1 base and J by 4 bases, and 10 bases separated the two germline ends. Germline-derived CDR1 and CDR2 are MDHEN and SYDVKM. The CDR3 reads CASSLLTGLETQYF. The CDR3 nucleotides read TGTGCCAGCAGTTTATTAACGGGTCTAGAGACCCAGTACTTC.

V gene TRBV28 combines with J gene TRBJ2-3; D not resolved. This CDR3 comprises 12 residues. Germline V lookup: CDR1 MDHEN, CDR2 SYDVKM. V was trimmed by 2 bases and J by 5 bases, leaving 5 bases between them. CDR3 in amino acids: CASSLHGDTQYF. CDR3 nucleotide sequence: TGTGCCAGCAGTTTACACGGAGATACGCAGTATTTT.

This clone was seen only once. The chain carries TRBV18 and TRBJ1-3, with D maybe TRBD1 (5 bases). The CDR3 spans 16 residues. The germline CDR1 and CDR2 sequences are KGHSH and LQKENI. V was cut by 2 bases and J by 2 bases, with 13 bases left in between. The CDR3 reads CASSPATQGTGNTIYF. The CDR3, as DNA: TGTGCCAGCTCACCAGCCACTCAGGGAACTGGAAACACCATATATTTT.

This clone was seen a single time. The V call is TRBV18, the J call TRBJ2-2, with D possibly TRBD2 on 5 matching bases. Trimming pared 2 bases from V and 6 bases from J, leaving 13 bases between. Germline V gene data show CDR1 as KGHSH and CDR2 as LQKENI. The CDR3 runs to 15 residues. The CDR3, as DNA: TGTGCCAGCTCACCAGAGGGCCAGCCACCCGGGGAGCTGTTTTTT. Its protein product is CASSPEGQPPGELFF.

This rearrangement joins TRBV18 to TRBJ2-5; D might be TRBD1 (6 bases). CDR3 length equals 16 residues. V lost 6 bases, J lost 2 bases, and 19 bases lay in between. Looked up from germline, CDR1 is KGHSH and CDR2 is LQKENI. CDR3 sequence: CASSTQTGRSQETQYF. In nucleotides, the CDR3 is TGTGCCAGCTCCACCCAAACAGGGAGAAGTCAAGAGACCCAGTACTTC. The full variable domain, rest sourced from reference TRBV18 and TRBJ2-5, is NAGVMQNPRHLVRRRGQEARLRCSPMKGHSHVYWYRQLPEEGLKFMVYLQKENIIDESGMPKERFSAEFPKEGPSILRIQQVVRGDSAAYFCASSTQTGRSQETQYFGPGTRLLVL.

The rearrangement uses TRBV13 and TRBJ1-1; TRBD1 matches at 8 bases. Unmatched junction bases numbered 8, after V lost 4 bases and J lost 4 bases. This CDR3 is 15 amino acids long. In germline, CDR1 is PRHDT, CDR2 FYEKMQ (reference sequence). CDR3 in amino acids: CASSSREQGATEAFF. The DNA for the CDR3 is TGTGCCAGCAGCTCAAGGGAGCAGGGGGCCACTGAAGCTTTCTTT.

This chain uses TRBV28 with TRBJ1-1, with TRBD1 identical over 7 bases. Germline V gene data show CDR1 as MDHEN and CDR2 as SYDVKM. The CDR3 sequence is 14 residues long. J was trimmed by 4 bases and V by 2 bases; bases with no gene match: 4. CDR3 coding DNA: TGTGCCAGCAGTTTAGCCCAGGGGGGCACTGAAGCTTTCTTT. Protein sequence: CASSLAQGGTEAFF. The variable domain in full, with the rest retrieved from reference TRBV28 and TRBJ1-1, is DVKVTQSSRYLVKRTGEKVFLECVQDMDHENMFWYRQDPGLGLRLIYFSYDVKMKEKGDIPEGYSVSREKKERFSLILESASTNQTSMYLCASSLAQGGTEAFFGQGTRLTVV.

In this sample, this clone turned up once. CDR3 coding DNA: TGTGCCAGCAGCGTACGGGACAGGGAGGCGGAGACCCAGTACTTC. Translation gives CASSVRDREAETQYF. The rearrangement links TRBV9 to TRBJ2-5; 9 nucleotides align to TRBD1. CDR1 and CDR2 (germline): SGDLS, YYNGEE. V lost 1 base to trimming and J lost 5 bases; unmatched junction nucleotides: 6. The length of the CDR3 is 15 residues.

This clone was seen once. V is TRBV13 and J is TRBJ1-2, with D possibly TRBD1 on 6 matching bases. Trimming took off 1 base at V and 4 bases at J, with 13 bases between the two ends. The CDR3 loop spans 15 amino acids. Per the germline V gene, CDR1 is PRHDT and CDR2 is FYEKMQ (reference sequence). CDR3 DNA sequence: TGTGCCAGCAGCTTAGTCGGGGGGGGCGGCTATGGCTACACCTTC. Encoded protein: CASSLVGGGGYGYTF.

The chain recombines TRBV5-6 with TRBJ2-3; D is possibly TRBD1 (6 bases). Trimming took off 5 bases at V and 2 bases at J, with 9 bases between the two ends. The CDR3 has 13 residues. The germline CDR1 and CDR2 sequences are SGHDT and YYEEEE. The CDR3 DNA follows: TGTGCCAGCAGGAGGGACACCACAGATACGCAGTATTTT. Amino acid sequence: CASRRDTTDTQYF.

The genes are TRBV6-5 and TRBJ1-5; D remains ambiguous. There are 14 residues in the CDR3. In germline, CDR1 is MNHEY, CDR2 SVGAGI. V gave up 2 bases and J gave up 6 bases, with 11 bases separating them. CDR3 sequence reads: CASSYLSGVQPQHF. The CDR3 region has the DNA TGTGCCAGCAGTTACCTCTCCGGGGTTCAGCCCCAGCATTTT.

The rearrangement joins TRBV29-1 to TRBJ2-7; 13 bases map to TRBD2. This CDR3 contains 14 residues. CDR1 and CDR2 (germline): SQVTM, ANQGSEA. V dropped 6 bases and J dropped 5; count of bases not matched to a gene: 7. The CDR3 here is CSVFGTSGINEQYF. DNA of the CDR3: TGCAGCGTATTCGGGACTAGCGGGATTAACGAGCAGTACTTC.

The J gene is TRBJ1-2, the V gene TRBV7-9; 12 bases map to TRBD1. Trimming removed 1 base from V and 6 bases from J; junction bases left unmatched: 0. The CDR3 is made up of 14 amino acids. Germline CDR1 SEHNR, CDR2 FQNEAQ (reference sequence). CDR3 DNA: TGTGCCAGCAGCTTAGGGGACAGGGGGCATGGCTACACCTTC. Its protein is CASSLGDRGHGYTF.

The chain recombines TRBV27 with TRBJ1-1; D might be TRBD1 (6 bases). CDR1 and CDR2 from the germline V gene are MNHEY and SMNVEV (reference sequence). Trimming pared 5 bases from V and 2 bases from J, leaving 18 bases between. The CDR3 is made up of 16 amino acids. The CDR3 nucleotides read TGTGCCAGCAGTCCCCCCCGGGACAAAGGCAACACTGAAGCTTTCTTT. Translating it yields CASSPPRDKGNTEAFF.

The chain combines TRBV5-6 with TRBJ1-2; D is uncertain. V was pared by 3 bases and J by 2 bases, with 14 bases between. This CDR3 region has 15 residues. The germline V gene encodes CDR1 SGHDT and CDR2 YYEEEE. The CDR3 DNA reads TGTGCCAGCAGCTACCATAGGGAGCCCAACTATGGCTACACCTTC. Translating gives CASSYHREPNYGYTF.

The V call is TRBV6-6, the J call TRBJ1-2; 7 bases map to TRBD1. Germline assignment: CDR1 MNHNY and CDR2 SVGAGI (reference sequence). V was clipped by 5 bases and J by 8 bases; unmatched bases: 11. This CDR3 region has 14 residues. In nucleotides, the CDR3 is TGTGCCAGCAGTAAACAGGGGCCCTCCGGCGGCTACACCTTC. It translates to CASSKQGPSGGYTF.

The CDR3 nucleotides read TGTGCCAGCAGCGAAGGGGTTAACTATGGCTACACCTTC. Translated, it gives CASSEGVNYGYTF. This chain links TRBV7-8 with TRBJ1-2, with a tentative D call TRBD1 (5 bases). V was clipped by 5 bases and J by 1 base, with 8 bases between them. Germline loops: CDR1 SGHVS, CDR2 FQNEAQ. The CDR3 has 13 residues.

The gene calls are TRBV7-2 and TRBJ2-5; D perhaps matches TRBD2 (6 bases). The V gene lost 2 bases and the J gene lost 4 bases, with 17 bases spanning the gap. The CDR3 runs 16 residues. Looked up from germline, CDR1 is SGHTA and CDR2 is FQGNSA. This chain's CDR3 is CASSLNSRRGPETQYF. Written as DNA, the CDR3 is TGTGCCAGCAGCTTAAACTCCCGGAGGGGCCCAGAGACCCAGTACTTC.